This entry lists 13 T cell receptor beta chains sequenced from one sample in a study of tumor-infiltrating lymphocytes in primary liver carcinoma. From 500 ng of total RNA, TCR beta-specific cDNA was reverse-transcribed using a constant-region primer. ARM-PCR, slightly modified, supplied the TCR beta libraries through three nested multiplex PCR rounds. It was with TRBV1-TRBV30 forward primers and a C-beta reverse primer that the first two PCR rounds were run, at roughly 11 cycles each. TCRdb called the multiplex PCR reads again in MiXCR, with one record for every CDR3 protein. The table records almost 200,000 distinct CDR3 sequences, less than 75% of them present only once. RNA isolated from unsorted whole blood supplied the blood RNA, with germline DNA also extracted. The sequenced sample was peripheral blood. These receptors originate from a woman aged 55-69 years with primary liver carcinoma and hepatitis B virus infection.

In this sample, this clonotype turned up a few times. V usage is TRBV4-1 and J usage is TRBJ1-4, with a weak D call TRBD1 (5 bases). V was shortened by 0 bases and J by 4 bases, with 9 bases between the two germline ends. Germline lookup yields CDR1 MGHRA and CDR2 YSYEKL. The CDR3 runs 15 residues. The CDR3 loop is CASSQDSGYNEKLFF. Written as DNA, the CDR3 is TGCGCCAGCAGCCAAGATTCAGGGTATAATGAAAAACTGTTTTTT.

With respect to this clonotype: One end of the junction does not line up with germline, which may come from a read error. The gene calls are TRBV4-2 and TRBJ2-3, with a possible D match to TRBD1 (6 bases). The J call may be in error: the DNA end matches TRBJ1-5 better. Looked up from germline, CDR1 is LGHNA and CDR2 is YNFKEQ. CDR3 length: 16 residues. The CDR3, as DNA: TGTGCCAACAGCCAAGACGGGGTGGGGGGCGCAGATACGCAGCATTTT. This codes for CANSQDGVGGADTQHF.

Details on this clonotype: A much larger clone sits a single nucleotide away, making a read error possible. The chain uses TRBV5-4 and TRBJ2-1; D remains unclear. The CDR3 covers 13 residues. V was shortened by 4 bases and J by 9 bases, with 14 bases between the two germline ends. Per germline, CDR1 SGHNT and CDR2 YYREEE (reference sequence). CDR3 coding DNA: TGTGCCAGCAGCATTGCCTCGTGGGTTGAGCAGTTCTTC. It encodes CASSIASWVEQFF.

Concerning this clonotype itself: The junction differs from germline at one of its ends, possibly a read error. V is TRBV11-3 and J is TRBJ2-2, with D perhaps matching TRBD1 or TRBD2 (5 bases each). The germline V gene has CDR1 SGHNT and CDR2 YENEEA. The CDR3 totals 13 residues. CDR3 in amino acids: CASNLAATGDLFF. The CDR3 coding sequence is TGTGCCAGCAACTTGGCAGCCACCGGGGACCTGTTTTTT.

The chain couples TRBV5-1 to TRBJ2-2, with TRBD2 matching over 8 bases. Germline CDR1 and CDR2: SGHRS and YFSETQ. With V trimmed by 0 bases and J by 4 bases, 2 bases remained unmatched. The CDR3 extends over 15 amino acids. The CDR3 sequence: CASSLVTSGTGELFF. The CDR3 DNA sequence: TGCGCCAGCAGCTTGGTTACTAGCGGCACCGGGGAGCTGTTTTTT.

Of note for this clonotype: It may be a read error: a sequence one base away is much more abundant. This chain uses TRBV29-1 with TRBJ1-1; no clear D. Per the germline V gene, CDR1 is SQVTM and CDR2 is ANQGSEA. The CDR3 has 14 amino acids. The CDR3 region has the DNA TGCAGCTTTGAAGATTTTGGTGGGTACACTGAAGCTTTCTTT. Protein sequence: CSFEDFGGYTEAFF.

Concerning this clonotype itself: In this CDR3 the conserved last residue, phenylalanine or tryptophan, is missing, so a read error is likely. The rearrangement links TRBV4-1 to TRBJ1-3; the D is unclear. The CDR3 length is 16 residues. Germline CDR1 and CDR2: MGHRA and YSYEKL. V shed 2 bases and J shed 2 bases, with 13 bases lying between them. CDR3 sequence: CASSQSGRVPGNTIYS. The CDR3 nucleotides are TGCGCCAGCAGCCAATCCGGTCGGGTGCCTGGAAACACCATATATTCT.

Of note for this clonotype: A much larger clone sits a single nucleotide away, making a read error possible. The V and J genes are TRBV12-5 and TRBJ2-2, with D possibly TRBD1 on 5 matching bases. Germline V gene data show CDR1 as LGHNT and CDR2 as FRNRAP. V was cut by 3 bases and J by 7 bases, with 15 bases left in between. This CDR3 comprises 15 residues. The CDR3 DNA follows: TGTGCTAGTGGTTTTCCCCCAGGGCCTAGCGGGGAGCTGTTTTTT. Translated, it gives CASGFPPGPSGELFF.

This chain joins TRBV5-6 and TRBJ2-7; tentative D call: TRBD1 (6 bases). The CDR3 contains 13 residues. The ends were cut back, 3 bases at V and 5 bases at J, with 12 bases in the middle. Per the germline V gene, CDR1 is SGHDT and CDR2 is YYEEEE. The CDR3 coding sequence is TGTGCCAGCAGCTGGGAATCAGGGGACGAGCAGTACTTC. Its translation: CASSWESGDEQYF.

With respect to this clonotype: At one of its ends the junction is not consistent with the germline gene, which may arise from a read error. J is TRBJ2-2 and V is TRBV11-2; 9 nucleotides align to TRBD2. In germline, CDR1 is SGHAT, CDR2 FQNNGV. This CDR3 is built from 11 residues. CDR3 in amino acids: CASSPSGELCF. As DNA, the CDR3 is TGTGCCAGTAGCCCTAGCGGGGAGCTGTGTTTT.

In its sample, this clonotype was seen many times. This chain links TRBV6-1 with TRBJ2-1, with TRBD2 identical over 7 bases. V shed 10 bases, J shed 11 bases, and the junction held 14 bases outside the gene matches. Germline values: CDR1 MNHNS, CDR2 SASEGT. The CDR3 covers 13 residues. Written as DNA, the CDR3 is TGTGCCACAATTGGGCTAGCGGTGACCCAGCAGTTCTTC. Protein product: CATIGLAVTQQFF.

The chain combines TRBV5-4 with TRBJ2-3; D perhaps matches TRBD1 (5 bases). The germline gives CDR1 SGHNT, CDR2 YYREEE (reference sequence). V lost 7 bases and J 4 bases, leaving 13 bases between the germline ends. The CDR3 consists of 13 residues. The CDR3 sequence is CASQGSLADTQYF. The DNA for the CDR3 is TGTGCCAGCCAGGGATCTTTGGCAGATACGCAGTATTTT.

This clonotype was seen only a few times. V and J are TRBV6-1 and TRBJ2-2, with TRBD1 identical over 10 bases. The trim removed 6 bases at V and 4 bases at J, leaving 8 bases unmatched. Germline values: CDR1 MNHNS, CDR2 SASEGT. The CDR3 totals 16 residues. The CDR3 DNA reads as TGTGCCAGCAGCCAGACAGGGGGCTTGGGCACCGGGGAGCTGTTTTTT. It yields the protein CASSQTGGLGTGELFF.